This TCR beta chain was identified in a study of blood T cell repertoires in COVID-19. Measured with immunoSEQ multiplex PCR; TCRdb has only the in-frame clones, and not every one. The sample has some 90,000 clones; almost 90% are singletons. The sequencing input was peripheral blood. This sequence originates from a woman of 80 years or more with active or convalescent COVID-19.

The CDR3 loop reads CASSPDRTNNEQFF. For the CDR3, the DNA is TGTGCCAGTAGTCCGGACAGAACCAACAATGAGCAGTTCTTC. The rearrangement uses TRBV19 and TRBJ2-1, with a weak D call TRBD1 (6 bases). From germline, CDR1 is LNHDA and CDR2 SQIVND (reference sequence). The V and J ends lost 5 bases and 5 bases respectively, with 13 bases between them. CDR3 length: 14 amino acids. Variable domain in full (rest from reference TRBV19 and TRBJ2-1): DGGITQSPKYLFRKEGQNVTLSCEQNLNHDAMYWYRQDPGQGLRLIYYSQIVNDFQKGDIAEGYSVSREKKESFPLTVTSAQKNPTAFYLCASSPDRTNNEQFFGPGTRLTVL.